The 20 T cell receptor beta chains listed next were all sequenced from one sample in a study of shared clonotypes between healthy human individuals. TCRdb's copy holds only in-frame clones and misses some; the assay was immunoSEQ multiplex PCR. This table has around 580,000 clones, roughly 98% appearing once. Naive CD8 cells were CD45RO-negative, positively selected for CCR7, excluding terminally differentiated effector memory CD45RA+ cells. The specimen was naive CD8+ T cells sorted from blood. The receptors originated from a man between 25 and 39 years old in good health.

V gene TRBV6-1 combines with J gene TRBJ2-5; maybe TRBD1 (6 bases). The germline gives CDR1 MNHNS, CDR2 SASEGT. Deletions cut 4 bases from V and 2 bases from J, with 20 bases between. The CDR3 covers 17 residues. CDR3 sequence (DNA): TGTGCCAGCAGTGTCCTTAGAACAGGGTCTCGTCAAGAGACCCAGTACTTC. Protein sequence: CASSVLRTGSRQETQYF.

The chain joins TRBV5-1 to TRBJ2-3; TRBD2 might be the D (6 bases). This CDR3 has 17 amino acids. The V end was cut by 0 bases, the J end by 4 bases, with 18 bases between. Germline V gene lookup returns CDR1 SGHRS and CDR2 YFSETQ. The DNA of the CDR3 is TGCGCCAGCAGCTTGGTGGGGGGACGCGAAGGCCCAGATACGCAGTATTTT. Translated: CASSLVGGREGPDTQYF.

The gene calls are TRBV14 and TRBJ2-3, with 7 bases matching TRBD2. This CDR3 spans 15 amino acids. The V gene end was trimmed by 4 bases and the J gene end by 1 base; junction bases not matched to a gene: 5. Germline V lookup: CDR1 SGHDN, CDR2 FVKESK. CDR3 amino acids: CASSPRELGTDTQYF. CDR3 DNA: TGTGCCAGCAGCCCGCGGGAGCTGGGCACAGATACGCAGTATTTT.

The chain couples TRBV29-1 to TRBJ2-7; perhaps D is TRBD1 or TRBD2 (7 bases each). Per germline, CDR1 SQVTM and CDR2 ANQGSEA. There are 13 residues in the CDR3. The V end was cut by 7 bases, the J end by 2 bases, with 15 bases between. CDR3 in amino acids: CSAGEGATYEQYF. For the CDR3, the DNA is TGCAGCGCCGGGGAGGGGGCCACCTACGAGCAGTACTTC.

The chain couples TRBV5-1 to TRBJ1-3; the D is unclear. With 0 bases removed from V and 0 bases from J, the gap between germline ends came to 10 bases. The CDR3 extends over 16 amino acids. Germline CDR1 is SGHRS and CDR2 is YFSETQ. The CDR3 nucleotides read TGCGCCAGCAGCTTGGATGTGGGCTCCTCTGGAAACACCATATATTTT. Translation gives CASSLDVGSSGNTIYF. The variable domain in full, completed from reference TRBV5-1 and TRBJ1-3, reads KAGVTQTPRYLIKTRGQQVTLSCSPISGHRSVSWYQQTPGQGLQFLFEYFSETQRNKGNFPGRFSGRQFSNSRSEMNVSTLELGDSALYLCASSLDVGSSGNTIYFGEGSWLTVV.

The gene calls are TRBV5-4 and TRBJ1-2, with D uncertain. Trimming cost V 2 bases and J 4 bases, with 12 bases left between them. Per germline, CDR1 SGHNT and CDR2 YYREEE (reference sequence). The CDR3 covers 14 residues. The CDR3 DNA reads as TGTGCCAGCAGCTTAATAGAGGGCAGCTATGGCTACACCTTC. It translates to CASSLIEGSYGYTF.

The chain combines TRBV9 with TRBJ2-2, with unresolved D. Deletions cut 3 bases from V and 0 bases from J, with 3 bases between. In germline, CDR1 is SGDLS, CDR2 YYNGEE. The CDR3 runs 13 residues. CDR3 DNA: TGTGCCAGCAGCGCGACGAACACCGGGGAGCTGTTTTTT. It yields the protein CASSATNTGELFF.

This clone appeared a single time. The chain is built from TRBV5-1 and TRBJ2-2; no definite D call. The CDR3 spans 14 residues. V lost 0 bases, J lost 4 bases, and 7 bases lay in between. Germline lookup yields CDR1 SGHRS and CDR2 YFSETQ. CDR3 residues: CASSLVEGTGELFF. CDR3 bases: TGCGCCAGCAGCTTGGTAGAAGGCACCGGGGAGCTGTTTTTT.

The rearrangement links TRBV10-3 to TRBJ2-3; D perhaps matches TRBD2 (5 bases). This CDR3 has 14 residues. Germline CDR1 is ENHRY and CDR2 is SYGVKD. The V end lost 3 bases, the J end lost 2 bases, and 9 bases lay between the germline ends. The CDR3 coding sequence is TGTGCCATCAGTGAAGCGGTAAACACAGATACGCAGTATTTT. Translation gives CAISEAVNTDTQYF.

The chain employs TRBV7-9 and TRBJ2-5, with D unclear. Judging by the DNA end, TRBJ2-7 fits better; the J call may be wrong. This CDR3 is built from 13 residues. Germline-derived CDR1 and CDR2 are SEHNR and FQNEAQ (reference sequence). CDR3 nucleotide sequence: TGTGCCAGCAGCGGACCGAGCTCCTACGAGCAGTACTTC. Protein: CASSGPSSYEQYF.

V usage is TRBV13 and J usage is TRBJ1-5, with TRBD1 as a possible D gene (5 bases). Trimming took off 0 bases at V and 4 bases at J, with 10 bases between the two ends. This CDR3 has 15 amino acids. CDR1 is PRHDT and CDR2 is FYEKMQ in the germline V gene (reference sequence). The CDR3 DNA reads as TGTGCCAGCAGCTTAGGGGTGGCAGGGAATCAGCCCCAGCATTTT. This translates into CASSLGVAGNQPQHF.

The chain uses TRBV7-9 and TRBJ2-1; D call uncertain. V lost 1 base and J lost 7, with 8 bases in between. The germline CDR1 and CDR2 sequences are SEHNR and FQNEAQ (reference sequence). This CDR3 has 13 amino acids. CDR3 nucleotides: TGTGCCAGCAGCTTAGTTGAGAGGAATGAGCAGTTCTTC. The encoded protein is CASSLVERNEQFF.

CDR3: CASSPLGVWEETQYF. The CDR3 DNA is TGTGCCAGCAGCCCTCTGGGGGTTTGGGAGGAGACCCAGTACTTC. The chain is built from TRBV27 and TRBJ2-5; D possibly uses TRBD1 or TRBD2 (5 bases each). The V gene lost 6 bases and the J gene lost 5 bases, with 19 bases spanning the gap. Germline CDR1 is MNHEY and CDR2 is SMNVEV (reference sequence). This CDR3 has 15 amino acids.

The genes are TRBV5-1 and TRBJ2-2; TRBD2 aligns across 7 bases. The CDR3 length is 16 residues. After removal of 5 bases from V and 0 bases from J, the junction contained 7 bases not matched to a gene. CDR1 is SGHRS and CDR2 is YFSETQ in the germline V gene. The CDR3 protein is CASRGGLRSNTGELFF. CDR3 sequence (DNA): TGCGCCAGCAGGGGGGGACTAAGATCGAACACCGGGGAGCTGTTTTTT.

In its sample, this clone was seen once. The chain is built from TRBV4-1 and TRBJ1-1; 7 positions match TRBD1. Germline CDR1 reads MGHRA; CDR2 reads YSYEKL. This CDR3 has 14 amino acids. With V trimmed by 2 bases and J by 1 base, 1 base remained unmatched. This CDR3 is CASSQSGGNTEAFF. The CDR3 nucleotides read TGCGCCAGCAGCCAATCAGGGGGGAACACTGAAGCTTTCTTT.

The rearrangement uses TRBV11-2 and TRBJ2-3; D may be TRBD2 (5 bases). V lost 5 bases and J 11 bases, leaving 20 bases between the germline ends. Per the germline V gene, CDR1 is SGHAT and CDR2 is FQNNGV. This CDR3 region has 14 residues. Here the CDR3 reads CASSPYALGIMQYF. The CDR3 bases are TGTGCCAGCAGCCCTTATGCACTAGGAATTATGCAGTATTTT.

V gene TRBV27 combines with J gene TRBJ1-1, with D uncertain. Germline-derived CDR1 and CDR2 are MNHEY and SMNVEV (reference sequence). This CDR3 is 15 amino acids long. The V gene lost 5 bases and the J gene lost 1 base, with 14 bases spanning the gap. CDR3 DNA: TGTGCCAGCAGTAACCCGCCTTCCGCGAACACTGAAGCTTTCTTT. Amino acids: CASSNPPSANTEAFF.

This rearrangement joins TRBV28 to TRBJ2-7; TRBD1 might be the D (6 bases). V was trimmed by 2 bases and J by 9 bases, leaving 14 bases between them. Germline assignment: CDR1 MDHEN and CDR2 SYDVKM. The CDR3 is made up of 13 amino acids. The chain's CDR3 is CASSLRTDPPQYF. In DNA form, the CDR3 reads TGTGCCAGCAGTTTAAGGACAGACCCCCCGCAGTACTTC. Full variable domain (rest looked up from reference TRBV28 and TRBJ2-7): DVKVTQSSRYLVKRTGEKVFLECVQDMDHENMFWYRQDPGLGLRLIYFSYDVKMKEKGDIPEGYSVSREKKERFSLILESASTNQTSMYLCASSLRTDPPQYFGPGTRLTVT.

The rearrangement uses TRBV29-1 and TRBJ2-5; 7 bases fit TRBD1. Trimming at V came to 8 bases and at J to 0 bases, leaving 9 bases not matched to a gene. The CDR3 length is 14 residues. Germline V gene lookup returns CDR1 SQVTM and CDR2 ANQGSEA. In nucleotides, the CDR3 is TGCAGCTCGCAGGACAGGACGGACCAAGAGACCCAGTACTTC. Translation gives CSSQDRTDQETQYF. Full variable domain (rest looked up from reference TRBV29-1 and TRBJ2-5): SAVISQKPSRDICQRGTSLTIQCQVDSQVTMMFWYRQQPGQSLTLIATANQGSEATYESGFVIDKFPISRPNLTFSTLTVSNMSPEDSSIYLCSSQDRTDQETQYFGPGTRLLVL.

The J gene is TRBJ2-7, the V gene TRBV27, with 7 nucleotides matching TRBD1. This CDR3 has 16 residues. The germline V gene has CDR1 MNHEY and CDR2 SMNVEV (reference sequence). V shed 5 bases, J shed 2 bases, and the junction held 12 bases outside the gene matches. The CDR3 DNA sequence: TGTGCCAGCAGTCCACACCGGGACAGAAGTCCCTACGAGCAGTACTTC. Protein sequence: CASSPHRDRSPYEQYF.